The 4 T cell receptor beta chains reported below all come from one sample, sequenced in a study of T cells in Graves' hyperthyroidism and ophthalmopathy. Amplification targeted TCR beta CDR3 regions from RNA transcripts. An initial round of RT-PCR targeting the TCR CDR3 relied on the HTBI primer set. From the multiplex PCR reads, TCRdb called clonotypes with MiXCR, one entry per CDR3 protein. The sample comprises 200,000 to 250,000 distinct CDR3 sequences, 16% of which are singletons, and approximately 30% rests with the top ten. What was sequenced was blood. The receptor set was obtained from a woman aged 18-30 years with Graves' ophthalmopathy.

This clonotype was seen many times. CDR3 region: CAIRTGAGASGNTIYF. The DNA of the CDR3 is TGTGCCATCAGAACCGGGGCGGGGGCATCTGGAAACACCATATATTTT. This chain connects TRBV10-3 to TRBJ1-3, with D perhaps matching TRBD1 (6 bases). Per germline, CDR1 ENHRY and CDR2 SYGVKD. The CDR3 has 16 residues. Between the trimmed V and J ends, which lost 6 bases and 1 base, there was a span of 16 bases.

By share of the sample, this clonotype is medium-sized. This chain connects TRBV7-2 to TRBJ1-1; 8 bases match TRBD1. With 5 bases clipped from V and 5 bases from J, the junction kept 13 bases outside the gene matches. CDR1 and CDR2 (germline): SGHTA, FQGNSA. The CDR3 contains 16 residues. The CDR3 region has the DNA TGTGCCAGCAGCCCGACAGGGGCTCAACACCAAACTGAAGCTTTCTTT. Encoded protein: CASSPTGAQHQTEAFF.

This sequence joins TRBV7-9 and TRBJ2-3; D remains unclear. Germline-derived CDR1 and CDR2 are SEHNR and FQNEAQ (reference sequence). This CDR3 has 11 amino acids. The V end was cut by 4 bases, the J end by 8 bases, with 7 bases between. CDR3 DNA sequence: TGTGCCAGCAGCTCCCCCCGTACGCAGTATTTT. Encoded protein: CASSSPRTQYF.

The sample holds a few counts of this clonotype. The chain recombines TRBV20-1 with TRBJ1-4; D not resolved. CDR1 DFQATT and CDR2 SNEGSKA come from the germline V gene (reference sequence). The CDR3 is 16 amino acids. Deletions cut 1 base from V and 0 bases from J, with 12 bases between. CDR3 in amino acids: CSARGQAGATNEKLFF. CDR3 sequence (DNA): TGCAGTGCTAGAGGCCAGGCCGGGGCAACTAATGAAAAACTGTTTTTT.